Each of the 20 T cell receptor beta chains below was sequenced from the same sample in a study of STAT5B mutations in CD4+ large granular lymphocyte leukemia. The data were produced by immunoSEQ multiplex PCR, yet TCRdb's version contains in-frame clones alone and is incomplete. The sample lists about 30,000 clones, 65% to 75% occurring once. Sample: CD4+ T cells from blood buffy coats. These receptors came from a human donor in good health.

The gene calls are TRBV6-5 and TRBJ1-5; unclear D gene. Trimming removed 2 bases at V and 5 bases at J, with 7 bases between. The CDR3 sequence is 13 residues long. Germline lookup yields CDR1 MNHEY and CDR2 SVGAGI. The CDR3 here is CASSYPDDQPQHF. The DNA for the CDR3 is TGTGCCAGCAGTTACCCGGATGATCAGCCCCAGCATTTT.

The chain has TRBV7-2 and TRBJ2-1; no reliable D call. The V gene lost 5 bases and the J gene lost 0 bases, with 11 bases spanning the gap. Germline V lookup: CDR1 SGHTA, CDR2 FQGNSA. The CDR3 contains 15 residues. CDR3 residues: CASSPLGSSYNEQFF. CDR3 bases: TGTGCCAGCAGCCCCCTCGGAAGCTCCTACAATGAGCAGTTCTTC.

In DNA, the CDR3 is TGCGCCAGCAGCTTGGGGGGACTAGCGGGGGTGGATACGCAGTATTTT. Its translation: CASSLGGLAGVDTQYF. The chain has TRBV5-1 and TRBJ2-3; 14 nucleotides match TRBD2. Losses at the gene ends were 0 bases for V and 6 bases for J; bases not matched to a gene: 3. The CDR3 consists of 16 residues. Germline loops: CDR1 SGHRS, CDR2 YFSETQ.

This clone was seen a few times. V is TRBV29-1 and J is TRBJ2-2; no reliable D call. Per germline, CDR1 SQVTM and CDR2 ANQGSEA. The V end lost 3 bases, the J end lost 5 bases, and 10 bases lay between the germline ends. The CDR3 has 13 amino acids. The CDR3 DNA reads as TGCAGCGTTGATAAGGGTCGGACCGGGGAGCTGTTTTTT. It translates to CSVDKGRTGELFF.

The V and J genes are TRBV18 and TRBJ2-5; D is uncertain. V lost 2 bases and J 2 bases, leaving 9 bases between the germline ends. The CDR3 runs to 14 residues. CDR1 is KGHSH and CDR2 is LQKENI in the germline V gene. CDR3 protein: CASSPITVQETQYF. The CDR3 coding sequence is TGTGCCAGCTCACCAATAACGGTACAAGAGACCCAGTACTTC.

As DNA, the CDR3 is TGTGCCAGCGGCATCAATAGCAATCAGCCCCAGCATTTT. Translation: CASGINSNQPQHF. The rearrangement uses TRBV6-1 and TRBJ1-5; D uncertain. Trimming stripped 8 bases from V and 0 bases from J, with 8 bases between. The V gene's germline CDR1 is MNHNS and CDR2 SASEGT. CDR3 length equals 13 residues.

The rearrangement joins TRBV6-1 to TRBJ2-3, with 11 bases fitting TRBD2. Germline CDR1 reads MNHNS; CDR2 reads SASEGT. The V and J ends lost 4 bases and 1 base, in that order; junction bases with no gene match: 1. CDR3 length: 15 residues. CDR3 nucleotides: TGTGCCAGCAGTGTACTAGCGGGGGGCACAGATACGCAGTATTTT. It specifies CASSVLAGGTDTQYF.

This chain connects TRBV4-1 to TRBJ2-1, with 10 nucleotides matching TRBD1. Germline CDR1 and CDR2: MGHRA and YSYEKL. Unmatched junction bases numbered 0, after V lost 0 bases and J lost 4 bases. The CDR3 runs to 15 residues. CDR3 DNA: TGCGCCAGCAGCCAAGAGGGACAGGGGTACAATGAGCAGTTCTTC. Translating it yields CASSQEGQGYNEQFF.

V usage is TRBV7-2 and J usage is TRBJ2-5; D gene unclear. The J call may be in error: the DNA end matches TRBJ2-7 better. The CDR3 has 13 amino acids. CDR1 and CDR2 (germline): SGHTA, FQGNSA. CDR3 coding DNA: TGTGCCAGCAGCTTCGCTCAGCCCTACGAGCAGTACTTC. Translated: CASSFAQPYEQYF.

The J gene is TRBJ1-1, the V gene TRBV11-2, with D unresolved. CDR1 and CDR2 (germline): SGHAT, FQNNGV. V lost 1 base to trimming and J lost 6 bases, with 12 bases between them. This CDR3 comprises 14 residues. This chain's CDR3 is CASSLAPSGAEAFF. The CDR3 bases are TGTGCCAGCAGCTTAGCCCCAAGTGGGGCTGAAGCTTTCTTT.

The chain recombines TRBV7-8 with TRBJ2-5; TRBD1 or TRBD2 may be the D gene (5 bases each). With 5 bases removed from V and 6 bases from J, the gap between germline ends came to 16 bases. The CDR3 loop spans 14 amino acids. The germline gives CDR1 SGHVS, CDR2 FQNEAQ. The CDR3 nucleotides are TGTGCCAGCAGCCTACCTCGGGGCCGAAAGACCCAGTACTTC. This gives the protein CASSLPRGRKTQYF.

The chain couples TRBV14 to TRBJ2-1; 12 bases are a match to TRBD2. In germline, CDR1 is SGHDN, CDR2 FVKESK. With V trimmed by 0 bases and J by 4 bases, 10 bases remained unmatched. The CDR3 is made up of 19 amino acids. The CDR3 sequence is CASSQEKLTSGRLYNEQFF. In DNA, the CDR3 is TGTGCCAGCAGCCAAGAGAAATTGACTAGCGGGAGACTATACAATGAGCAGTTCTTC.

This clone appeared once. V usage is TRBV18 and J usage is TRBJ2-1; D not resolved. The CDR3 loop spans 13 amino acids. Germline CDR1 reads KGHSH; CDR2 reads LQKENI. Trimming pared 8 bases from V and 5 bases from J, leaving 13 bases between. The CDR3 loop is CASTERIDNEQFF. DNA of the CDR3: TGTGCCAGCACCGAAAGAATAGACAATGAGCAGTTCTTC.

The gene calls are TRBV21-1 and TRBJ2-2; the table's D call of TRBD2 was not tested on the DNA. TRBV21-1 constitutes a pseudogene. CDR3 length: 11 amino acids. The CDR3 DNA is TGTGCCCGCAGAGAGGCCGGGGAGCTGTTTTTT. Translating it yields CARREAGELFF.

CDR3 in DNA: TGCGCCAGCAGCTTGGGGGCCACCGGGGAGCTGTTTTTT. Translated: CASSLGATGELFF. This chain connects TRBV5-1 to TRBJ2-2; D ambiguous. This CDR3 is 13 amino acids long. Trimming left V 0 bases short and J 4 bases short, with 4 bases between. Germline V gene sequence: CDR1 SGHRS, CDR2 YFSETQ. Looking up the rest from reference TRBV5-1 and TRBJ2-2 gives the full variable domain: KAGVTQTPRYLIKTRGQQVTLSCSPISGHRSVSWYQQTPGQGLQFLFEYFSETQRNKGNFPGRFSGRQFSNSRSEMNVSTLELGDSALYLCASSLGATGELFFGEGSRLTVL.

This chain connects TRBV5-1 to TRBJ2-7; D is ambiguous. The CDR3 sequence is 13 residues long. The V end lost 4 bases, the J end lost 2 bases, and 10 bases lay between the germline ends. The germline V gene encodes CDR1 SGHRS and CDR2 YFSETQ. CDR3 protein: CASSRERAYEQYF. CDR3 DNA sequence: TGCGCCAGCAGCCGAGAACGTGCCTACGAGCAGTACTTC.

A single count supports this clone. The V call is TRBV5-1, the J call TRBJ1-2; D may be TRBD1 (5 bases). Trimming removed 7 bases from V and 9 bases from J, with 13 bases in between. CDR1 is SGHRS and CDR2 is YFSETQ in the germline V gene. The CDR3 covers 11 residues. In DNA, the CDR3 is TGCGCCAGCGGGGCGGCAGGCCGCTACACCTTC. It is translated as CASGAAGRYTF.

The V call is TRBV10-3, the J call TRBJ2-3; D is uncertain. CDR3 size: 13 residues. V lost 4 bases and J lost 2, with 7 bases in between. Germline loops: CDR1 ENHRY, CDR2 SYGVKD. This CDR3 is CAISVMTTDTQYF. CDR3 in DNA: TGTGCCATCAGTGTTATGACCACAGATACGCAGTATTTT.

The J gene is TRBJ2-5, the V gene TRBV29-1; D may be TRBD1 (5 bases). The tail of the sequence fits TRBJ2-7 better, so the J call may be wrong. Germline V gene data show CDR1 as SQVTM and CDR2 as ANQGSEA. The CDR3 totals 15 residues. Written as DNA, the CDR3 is TGCAGCGCGAACACCGCTCAGGGATACTCCTACGAGCAGTACTTC. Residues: CSANTAQGYSYEQYF.

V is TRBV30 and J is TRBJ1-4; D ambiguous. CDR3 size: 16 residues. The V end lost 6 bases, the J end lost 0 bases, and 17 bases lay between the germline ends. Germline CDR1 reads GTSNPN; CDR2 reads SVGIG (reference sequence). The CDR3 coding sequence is TGTGCCTGTACTTCCGGGAGACGAACAACTAATGAAAAACTGTTTTTT. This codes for CACTSGRRTTNEKLFF.